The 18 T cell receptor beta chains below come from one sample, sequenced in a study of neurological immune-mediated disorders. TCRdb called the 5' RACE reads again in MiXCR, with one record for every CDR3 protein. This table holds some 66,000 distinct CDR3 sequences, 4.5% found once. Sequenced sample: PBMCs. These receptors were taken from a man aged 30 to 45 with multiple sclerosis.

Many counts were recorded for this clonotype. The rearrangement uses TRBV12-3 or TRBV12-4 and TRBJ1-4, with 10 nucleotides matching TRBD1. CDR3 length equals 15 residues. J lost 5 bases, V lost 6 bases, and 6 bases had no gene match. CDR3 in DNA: TGTGCCAGCAGCCGAGTGGACAGGGGGAATGAAAAACTGTTTTTT. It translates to CASSRVDRGNEKLFF.

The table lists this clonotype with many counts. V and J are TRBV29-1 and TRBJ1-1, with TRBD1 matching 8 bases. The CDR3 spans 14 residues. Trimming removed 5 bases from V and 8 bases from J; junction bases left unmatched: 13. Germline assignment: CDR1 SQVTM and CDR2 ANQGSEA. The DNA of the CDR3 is TGCAGCGTTCCCCTACTGTCCCGGGACAGGGAAGCTTTCTTT. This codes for CSVPLLSRDREAFF.

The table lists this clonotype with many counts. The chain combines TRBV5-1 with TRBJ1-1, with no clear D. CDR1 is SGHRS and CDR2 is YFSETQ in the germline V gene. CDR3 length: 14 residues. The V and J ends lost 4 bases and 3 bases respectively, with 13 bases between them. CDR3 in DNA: TGCGCCAGCAGCGTGATACTCATGGACACTGAAGCTTTCTTT. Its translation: CASSVILMDTEAFF.

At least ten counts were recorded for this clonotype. As DNA, the CDR3 is TGTGCCAGCAGCGAGGGGGCAGACTACGAGCAGTACTTC. It specifies CASSEGADYEQYF. The chain carries TRBV9 and TRBJ2-7; TRBD1 matches at 7 bases. The germline V gene encodes CDR1 SGDLS and CDR2 YYNGEE. Trimming removed 3 bases from V and 3 bases from J; junction bases left unmatched: 3. The CDR3 extends over 13 amino acids.

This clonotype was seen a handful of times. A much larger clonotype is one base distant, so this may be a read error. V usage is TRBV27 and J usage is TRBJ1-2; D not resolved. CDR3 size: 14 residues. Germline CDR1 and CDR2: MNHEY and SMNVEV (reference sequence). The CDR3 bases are TGTGTCAGCAGCGTAGGTGTGTCCAACTATGGCTACACCTTC. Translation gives CVSSVGVSNYGYTF.

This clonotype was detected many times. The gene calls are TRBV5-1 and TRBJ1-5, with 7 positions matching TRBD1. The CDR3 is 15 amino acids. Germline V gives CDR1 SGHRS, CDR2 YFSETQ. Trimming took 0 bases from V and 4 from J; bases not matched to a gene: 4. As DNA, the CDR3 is TGCGCCAGCAGCTTGGGGGACAGCGGGAATCAGCCCCAGCATTTT. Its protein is CASSLGDSGNQPQHF.

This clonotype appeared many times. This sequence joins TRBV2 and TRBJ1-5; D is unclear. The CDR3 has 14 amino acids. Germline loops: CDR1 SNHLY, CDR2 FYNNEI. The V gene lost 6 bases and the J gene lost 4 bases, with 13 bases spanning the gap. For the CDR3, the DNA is TGTGCCAGCAGAAAGGAGGGTAATAATCAGCCCCAGCATTTT. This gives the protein CASRKEGNNQPQHF.

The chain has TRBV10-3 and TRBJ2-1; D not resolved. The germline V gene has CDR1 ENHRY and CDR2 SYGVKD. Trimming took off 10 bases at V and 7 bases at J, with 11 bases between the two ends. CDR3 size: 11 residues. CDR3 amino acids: CATSDLNEQFF. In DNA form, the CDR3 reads TGTGCCACCTCCGACCTGAATGAGCAGTTCTTC.

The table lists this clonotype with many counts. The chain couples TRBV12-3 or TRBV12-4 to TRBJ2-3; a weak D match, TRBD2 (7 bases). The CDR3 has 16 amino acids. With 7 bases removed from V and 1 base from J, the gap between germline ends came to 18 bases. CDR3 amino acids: CASTRGGGIRTDTQYF. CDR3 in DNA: TGTGCCAGCACCCGAGGGGGGGGGATCCGCACAGATACGCAGTATTTT.

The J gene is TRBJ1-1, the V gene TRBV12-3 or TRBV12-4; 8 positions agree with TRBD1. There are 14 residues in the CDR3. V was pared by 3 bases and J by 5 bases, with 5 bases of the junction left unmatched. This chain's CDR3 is CASSFTGGGTEAFF. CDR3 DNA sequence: TGTGCCAGCAGTTTTACAGGGGGAGGTACTGAAGCTTTCTTT.

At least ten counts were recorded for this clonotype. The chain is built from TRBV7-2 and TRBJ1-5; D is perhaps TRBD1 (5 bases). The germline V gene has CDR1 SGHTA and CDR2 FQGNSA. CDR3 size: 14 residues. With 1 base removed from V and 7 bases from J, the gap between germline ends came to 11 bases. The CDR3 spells CASSLGQGGQPQHF. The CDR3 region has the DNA TGTGCCAGCAGCTTAGGGCAGGGAGGCCAGCCCCAGCATTTT.

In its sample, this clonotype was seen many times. CDR3 loop: CATSTRRSGANVLTF. The CDR3 DNA sequence: TGTGCCACCAGCACACGGCGCTCTGGGGCCAACGTCCTGACTTTC. The chain links TRBV15 to TRBJ2-6, with D unclear. Germline CDR1 reads LNHNV; CDR2 reads YYDKDF (reference sequence). The V end lost 4 bases, the J end lost 0 bases, and 7 bases lay between the germline ends. The CDR3 has 15 residues.

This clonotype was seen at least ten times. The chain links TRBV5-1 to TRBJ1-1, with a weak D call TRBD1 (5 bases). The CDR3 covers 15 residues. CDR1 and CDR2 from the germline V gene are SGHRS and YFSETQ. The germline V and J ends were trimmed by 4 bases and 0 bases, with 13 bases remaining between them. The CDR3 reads CASSRAGPMNTEAFF. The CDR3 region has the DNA TGCGCCAGCAGCCGCGCGGGACCGATGAACACTGAAGCTTTCTTT. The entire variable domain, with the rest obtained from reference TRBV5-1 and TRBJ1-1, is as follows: KAGVTQTPRYLIKTRGQQVTLSCSPISGHRSVSWYQQTPGQGLQFLFEYFSETQRNKGNFPGRFSGRQFSNSRSEMNVSTLELGDSALYLCASSRAGPMNTEAFFGQGTRLTVV.

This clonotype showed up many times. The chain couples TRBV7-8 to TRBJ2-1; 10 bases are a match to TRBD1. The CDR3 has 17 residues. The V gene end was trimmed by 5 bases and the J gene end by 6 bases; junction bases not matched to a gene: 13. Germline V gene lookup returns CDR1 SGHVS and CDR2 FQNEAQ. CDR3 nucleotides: TGTGCCAGCAGCGCCAGCACCGGGACAGGGGTTTTCAATGAGCAGTTCTTC. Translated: CASSASTGTGVFNEQFF.

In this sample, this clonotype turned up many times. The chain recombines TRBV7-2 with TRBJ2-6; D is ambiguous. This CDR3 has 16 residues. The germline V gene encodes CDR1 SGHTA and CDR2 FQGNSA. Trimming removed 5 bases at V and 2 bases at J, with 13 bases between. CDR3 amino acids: CASSPNAGTGANVLTF. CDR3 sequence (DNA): TGTGCCAGCAGCCCCAATGCCGGTACTGGGGCCAACGTCCTGACTTTC.

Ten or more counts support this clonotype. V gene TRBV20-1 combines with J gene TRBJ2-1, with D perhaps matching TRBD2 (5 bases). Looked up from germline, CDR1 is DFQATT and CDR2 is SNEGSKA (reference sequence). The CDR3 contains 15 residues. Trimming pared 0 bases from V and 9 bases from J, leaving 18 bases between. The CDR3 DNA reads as TGCAGTGCTAGAGAAGAGCCGGTTGCGGGCATTGAGCAGTTCTTC. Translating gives CSAREEPVAGIEQFF.

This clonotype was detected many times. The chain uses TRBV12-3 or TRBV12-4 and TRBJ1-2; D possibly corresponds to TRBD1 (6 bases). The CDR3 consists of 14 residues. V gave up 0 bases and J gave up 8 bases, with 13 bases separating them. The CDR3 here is CASSLAGSGEGYTF. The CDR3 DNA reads TGTGCCAGCAGTTTAGCAGGCTCAGGGGAGGGCTACACCTTC.

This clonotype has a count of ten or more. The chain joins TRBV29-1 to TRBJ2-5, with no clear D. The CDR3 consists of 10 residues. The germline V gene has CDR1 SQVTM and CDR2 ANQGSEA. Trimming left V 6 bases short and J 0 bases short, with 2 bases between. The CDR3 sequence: CSVHQETQYF. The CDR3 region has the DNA TGCAGCGTCCACCAAGAGACCCAGTACTTC.